The sequence of this T cell receptor beta chain was determined in a study of cytomegalovirus exposure and HLA in healthy donors. Study-level results: CMV serostatus alone was available as immune exposure information. V- and J-gene trimming of TCR beta was linked (in a later analysis) to a missense DCLRE1C variant.

When sampled, the donors appeared nominally healthy, though they likely had unrecorded immune exposures. Concerning this clone: Its cognate antigen is unknown.

It was with 60 Vbeta and 13 Jbeta primers that the PCR ran. Libraries were prepared by immunoSEQ multiplex PCR; TCRdb keeps only in-frame clonotypes and omits some of them. The table has 150,000 to 160,000 clones, 70% to 90% seen once. The junction had 7 bases not matched to a gene; V was cut back by 7 bases and J by 4 bases. Germline V lookup: CDR1 MNHEY, CDR2 SMNVEV (reference sequence). The CDR3 extends over 13 amino acids. The chain combines TRBV27 with TRBJ2-7, with 7 bases aligning to TRBD2. The clonotype was recovered from a woman under 30 in good health and CMV-seronegative. The sequenced material came from PBMCs. The CDR3 nucleotides are TGTGCCAGCACCCCGGGACTAAATTACGAGCAGTACTTC. It encodes CASTPGLNYEQYF.